These 21 T cell receptor beta chains share one sample of origin, sequenced in a study of T-cell reconstitution after alpha-beta-depleted transplantation in children. The authors prepared the TCRbeta library with unique molecular identifiers. In TCRdb, the PCR reads were re-called with MiXCR into one record per CDR3 protein. The profile shows nearly 400,000 distinct CDR3 sequences, 20% of them singletons. The sample here was PBMCs from the stem cell graft donor, taken from the stem cell graft. These TCRs come from a human donor who donated a stem cell graft to a child with acute myeloid leukemia.

This clonotype was seen a few times. J is TRBJ2-7 and V is TRBV4-2, with TRBD1 identical over 8 bases. CDR1 is LGHNA, CDR2 YNFKEQ, per germline. J was trimmed by 12 bases and V by 3 bases; bases with no gene match: 7. The CDR3 extends over 12 amino acids. The CDR3 coding sequence is TGTGCCAGCAGCCAGGCTCCGGGACAGGCGTACTTC. Translated, it gives CASSQAPGQAYF.

Remarks on this clonotype: One end of the junction fails to match germline, which may point to a read error. The chain recombines TRBV12-3 or TRBV12-4 with TRBJ1-2; possibly TRBD1 for D (5 bases). CDR3 length: 13 amino acids. In DNA, the CDR3 is TGTGCCGGCAGCAGGGACTTCGGCTATGGCTACACCTTC. It is translated as CAGSRDFGYGYTF.

The sample holds a few counts of this clonotype. The chain combines TRBV29-1 with TRBJ1-1; D may be TRBD1 (6 bases). The CDR3 sequence is 13 residues long. Germline V gene data show CDR1 as SQVTM and CDR2 as ANQGSEA. V was shortened by 8 bases and J by 11 bases, with 24 bases between the two germline ends. CDR3 loop: CSWVPFGGAGAFF. The CDR3 DNA follows: TGCAGCTGGGTGCCCTTTGGGGGGGCGGGGGCTTTCTTT. Supplemented by reference TRBV29-1 and TRBJ1-1, the full variable domain reads SAVISQKPSRDICQRGTSLTIQCQVDSQVTMMFWYRQQPGQSLTLIATANQGSEATYESGFVIDKFPISRPNLTFSTLTVSNMSPEDSSIYLCSWVPFGGAGAFFGQGTRLTVV.

This clonotype was observed a handful of times. The CDR3 is CASSLKRTTDTQYF. The DNA for the CDR3 is TGTGCCAGCAGTTTGAAGCGGACCACAGATACGCAGTATTTT. The V gene is TRBV28, the J gene TRBJ2-3; tentative D call: TRBD2 (5 bases). CDR1 is MDHEN and CDR2 is SYDVKM in the germline V gene. V was clipped by 3 bases and J by 2 bases, with 9 bases between them. The CDR3 is 14 amino acids.

The CDR3 reads CASSDRAGARNEQYF. The CDR3 nucleotides read TGCGCCAGCAGCGACCGGGCGGGAGCGAGGAACGAGCAGTACTTC. The J gene is TRBJ2-7, the V gene TRBV10-1; 7 nucleotides line up with TRBD2. Germline V lookup: CDR1 WNHNN, CDR2 SYGVQD (reference sequence). This CDR3 is 15 amino acids long. The V gene end was trimmed by 6 bases and the J gene end by 5 bases; junction bases not matched to a gene: 13.

Only one count was recorded for this clonotype. This rearrangement joins TRBV5-1 to TRBJ2-7; TRBD1 aligns across 7 bases. V shed 2 bases and J 6 bases; nucleotides not matched to a gene: 11. Germline V gives CDR1 SGHRS, CDR2 YFSETQ. The CDR3 runs to 15 residues. The CDR3 coding sequence is TGCGCCAGCAGCTTAGGGGGCGCGACGGTTGGCGAGCAGTACTTC. Translating gives CASSLGGATVGEQYF.

This clonotype was observed at least ten times. J is TRBJ2-2 and V is TRBV29-1, with TRBD1 matching over 7 bases. Germline V gene data show CDR1 as SQVTM and CDR2 as ANQGSEA. V shed 4 bases and J 7 bases; nucleotides not matched to a gene: 6. The CDR3 is 13 amino acids. CDR3 sequence: CSVVKGGSGELFF. The CDR3 DNA sequence: TGCAGCGTTGTTAAAGGGGGCAGCGGGGAGCTGTTTTTT.

The chain recombines TRBV5-1 with TRBJ2-7; no reliable D call. This CDR3 comprises 14 residues. V lost 0 bases and J 2 bases, leaving 9 bases between the germline ends. Looked up from germline, CDR1 is SGHRS and CDR2 is YFSETQ. DNA of the CDR3: TGCGCCAGCAGCTTGGGGCAGCCAGCCTACGAGCAGTACTTC. Translating gives CASSLGQPAYEQYF.

This clonotype has ten or more counts. The chain combines TRBV25-1 with TRBJ2-1; the match to TRBD2 covers 7 bases. Unmatched junction bases numbered 7, after V lost 3 bases and J lost 8 bases. Germline CDR1 MGHDK, CDR2 SYGVNS. The CDR3 is 14 residues long. The CDR3 DNA reads TGTGCCAGCAGTGAGGCGGGAGAAGTGGATGAGCAGTTCTTC. As protein: CASSEAGEVDEQFF.

This clonotype was observed at least ten times. Here the CDR3 reads CSASGTHSYNEQFF. CDR3 DNA sequence: TGCAGTGCTAGCGGTACCCACTCCTACAATGAGCAGTTCTTC. The chain recombines TRBV20-1 with TRBJ2-1; no clear D gene. V was clipped by 3 bases and J by 0 bases, with 9 bases between them. The CDR3 is made up of 14 amino acids. Germline V lookup: CDR1 DFQATT, CDR2 SNEGSKA (reference sequence).

This clonotype was observed a handful of times. This chain uses TRBV18 with TRBJ2-3, with D possibly matching TRBD2 (5 bases). Germline V gene data show CDR1 as KGHSH and CDR2 as LQKENI. The CDR3 loop spans 13 amino acids. Trimming pared 2 bases from V and 6 bases from J, leaving 9 bases between. CDR3 in amino acids: CASSPAGGDTQYF. Here the CDR3 DNA reads TGTGCCAGCTCACCAGCCGGCGGGGATACGCAGTATTTT.

V and J are TRBV6-1 and TRBJ2-5; D remains ambiguous. The CDR3 runs 12 residues. The germline gives CDR1 MNHNS, CDR2 SASEGT. V was pared by 6 bases and J by 2 bases, with 7 bases between. The CDR3 DNA sequence: TGTGCCAGCAGAGATACACAAGAGACCCAGTACTTC. It encodes CASRDTQETQYF.

The gene calls are TRBV5-5 and TRBJ2-4, with TRBD1 identical over 9 bases. This CDR3 comprises 15 residues. V lost 4 bases and J lost 7; bases outside the gene matches: 9. Germline loops: CDR1 SGHKS, CDR2 YYEKEE (reference sequence). The CDR3 here is CASSMVGTGSNIQYF. The CDR3 bases are TGTGCCAGCAGCATGGTCGGGACAGGGTCCAACATTCAGTACTTC.

In this sample, this clonotype turned up a few times. The chain uses TRBV2 and TRBJ2-2, with 9 positions matching TRBD2. V lost 6 bases, J lost 6 bases, and 2 bases stayed unmatched. CDR1 SNHLY and CDR2 FYNNEI come from the germline V gene. The CDR3 spans 13 residues. The DNA of the CDR3 is TGTGCCAGCAGGAAGCGGGAGGCCGGGGAGCTGTTTTTT. This codes for CASRKREAGELFF.

This clonotype showed up just once. V gene TRBV27 combines with J gene TRBJ2-7; unclear D gene. Trimming took off 0 bases at V and 4 bases at J, with 7 bases between the two ends. The CDR3 is 13 residues long. The germline V gene encodes CDR1 MNHEY and CDR2 SMNVEV (reference sequence). The CDR3 here is CASSLSNGYEQYF. The CDR3 region has the DNA TGTGCCAGCAGTTTATCAAATGGGTACGAGCAGTACTTC.

This clonotype has ten or more counts. The genes are TRBV12-3 or TRBV12-4 and TRBJ2-1; a possible D gene is TRBD2 (6 bases). V dropped 6 bases and J dropped 7 bases, with 16 bases sitting between them. The CDR3 extends over 14 amino acids. The CDR3 DNA reads as TGTGCCAGCAGGGGGACTTTCGGTCTTAATGAGCAGTTCTTC. Residues: CASRGTFGLNEQFF.

This clonotype was found a few times. This sequence joins TRBV20-1 and TRBJ2-7, with D tentatively TRBD2 (6 bases). The CDR3 spans 12 residues. CDR1 and CDR2 (germline): DFQATT, SNEGSKA (reference sequence). The V end lost 5 bases, the J end lost 2 bases, and 10 bases lay between the germline ends. CDR3 in amino acids: CSALSGPYEQYF. The CDR3 DNA sequence: TGCAGTGCTCTGAGCGGGCCCTACGAGCAGTACTTC.

This clonotype was counted ten times or more. This chain links TRBV20-1 with TRBJ2-7, with D unclear. The CDR3 has 13 residues. Germline V lookup: CDR1 DFQATT, CDR2 SNEGSKA (reference sequence). Trimming pared 2 bases from V and 0 bases from J, leaving 8 bases between. CDR3 sequence: CSARSESSYEQYF. The CDR3 DNA reads as TGCAGTGCTAGAAGCGAGAGCTCCTACGAGCAGTACTTC.

This chain links TRBV5-1 with TRBJ2-7; no clear D gene. The germline CDR1 and CDR2 sequences are SGHRS and YFSETQ. Trimming cost V 4 bases and J 2 bases, with 13 bases left between them. This CDR3 has 14 residues. CDR3 sequence (DNA): TGCGCCAGCAGCCAAGCCAACCCGCCCTACGAGCAGTACTTC. It specifies CASSQANPPYEQYF. Supplemented by reference TRBV5-1 and TRBJ2-7, the full variable domain reads KAGVTQTPRYLIKTRGQQVTLSCSPISGHRSVSWYQQTPGQGLQFLFEYFSETQRNKGNFPGRFSGRQFSNSRSEMNVSTLELGDSALYLCASSQANPPYEQYFGPGTRLTVT.

This clonotype was counted at least ten times. The chain is built from TRBV29-1 and TRBJ2-5; D gene unclear. This CDR3 has 11 residues. The V end lost 4 bases, the J end lost 5 bases, and 8 bases lay between the germline ends. Germline CDR1 is SQVTM and CDR2 is ANQGSEA. For the CDR3, the DNA is TGCAGCGTTGGAAGGGTGGAGACCCAGTACTTC. Translating gives CSVGRVETQYF.

This rearrangement joins TRBV9 to TRBJ1-1; the D gene is possibly TRBD1 (5 bases). The V and J ends lost 0 bases and 4 bases respectively, with 22 bases between them. Germline V gives CDR1 SGDLS, CDR2 YYNGEE. The CDR3 has 18 amino acids. The CDR3 DNA reads TGTGCCAGCAGCGTAGGATTAATTACACAGGACCTCTTCACTGAAGCTTTCTTT. It encodes CASSVGLITQDLFTEAFF.